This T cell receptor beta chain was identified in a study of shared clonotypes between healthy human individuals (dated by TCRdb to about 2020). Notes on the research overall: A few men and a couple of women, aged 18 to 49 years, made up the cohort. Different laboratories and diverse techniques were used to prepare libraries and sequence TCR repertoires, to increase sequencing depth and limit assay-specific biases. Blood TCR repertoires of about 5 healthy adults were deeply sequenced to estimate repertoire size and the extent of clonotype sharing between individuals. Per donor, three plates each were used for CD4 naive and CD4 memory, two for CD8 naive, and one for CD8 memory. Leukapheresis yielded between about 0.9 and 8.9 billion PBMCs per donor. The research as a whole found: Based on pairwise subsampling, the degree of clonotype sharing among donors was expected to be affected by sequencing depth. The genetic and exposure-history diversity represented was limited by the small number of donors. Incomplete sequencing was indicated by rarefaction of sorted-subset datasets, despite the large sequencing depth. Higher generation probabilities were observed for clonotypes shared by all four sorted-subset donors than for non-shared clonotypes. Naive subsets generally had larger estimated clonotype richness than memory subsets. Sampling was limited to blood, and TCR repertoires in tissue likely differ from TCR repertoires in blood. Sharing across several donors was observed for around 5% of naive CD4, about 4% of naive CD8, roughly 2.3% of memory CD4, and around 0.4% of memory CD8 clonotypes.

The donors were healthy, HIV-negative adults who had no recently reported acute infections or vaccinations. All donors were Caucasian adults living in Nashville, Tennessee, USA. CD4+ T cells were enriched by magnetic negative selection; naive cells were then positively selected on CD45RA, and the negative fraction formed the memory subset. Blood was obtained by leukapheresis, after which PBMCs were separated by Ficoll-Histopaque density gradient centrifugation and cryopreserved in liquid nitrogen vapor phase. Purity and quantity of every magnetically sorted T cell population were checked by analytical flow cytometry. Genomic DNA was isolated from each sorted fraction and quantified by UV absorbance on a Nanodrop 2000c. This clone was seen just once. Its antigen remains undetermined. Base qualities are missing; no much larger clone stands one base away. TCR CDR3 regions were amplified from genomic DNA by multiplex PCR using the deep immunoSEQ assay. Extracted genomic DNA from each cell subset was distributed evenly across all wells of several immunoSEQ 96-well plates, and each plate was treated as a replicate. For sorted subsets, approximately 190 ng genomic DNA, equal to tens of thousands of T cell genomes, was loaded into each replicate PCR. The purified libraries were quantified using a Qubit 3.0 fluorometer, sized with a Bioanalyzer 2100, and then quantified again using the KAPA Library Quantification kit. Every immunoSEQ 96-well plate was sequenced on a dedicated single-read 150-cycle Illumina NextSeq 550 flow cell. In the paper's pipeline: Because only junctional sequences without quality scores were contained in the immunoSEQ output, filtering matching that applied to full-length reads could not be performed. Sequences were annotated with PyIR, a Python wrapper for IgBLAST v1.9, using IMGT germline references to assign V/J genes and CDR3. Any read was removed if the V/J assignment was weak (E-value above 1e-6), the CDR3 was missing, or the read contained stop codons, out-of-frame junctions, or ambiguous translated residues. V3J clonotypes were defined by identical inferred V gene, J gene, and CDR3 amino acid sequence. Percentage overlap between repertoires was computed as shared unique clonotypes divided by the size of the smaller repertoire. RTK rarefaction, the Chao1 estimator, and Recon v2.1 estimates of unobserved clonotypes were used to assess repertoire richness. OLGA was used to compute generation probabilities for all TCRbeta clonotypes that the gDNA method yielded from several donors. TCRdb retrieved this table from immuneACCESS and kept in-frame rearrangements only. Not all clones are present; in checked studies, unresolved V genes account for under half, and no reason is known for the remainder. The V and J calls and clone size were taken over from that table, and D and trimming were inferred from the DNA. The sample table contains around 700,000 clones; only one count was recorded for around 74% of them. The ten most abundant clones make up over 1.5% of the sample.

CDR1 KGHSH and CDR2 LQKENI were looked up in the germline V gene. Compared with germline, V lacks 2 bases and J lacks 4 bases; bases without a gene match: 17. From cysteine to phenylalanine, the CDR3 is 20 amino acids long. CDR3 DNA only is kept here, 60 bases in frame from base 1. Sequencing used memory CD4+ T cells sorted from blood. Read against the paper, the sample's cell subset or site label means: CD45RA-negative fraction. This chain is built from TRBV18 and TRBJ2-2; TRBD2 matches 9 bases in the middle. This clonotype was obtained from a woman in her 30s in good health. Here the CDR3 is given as CASSPRTLSGRSTPTGELFF. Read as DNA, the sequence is TGTGCCAGCTCACCAAGGACCCTCAGCGGGAGGTCTACGCCCACCGGGGAGCTGTTTTTT.